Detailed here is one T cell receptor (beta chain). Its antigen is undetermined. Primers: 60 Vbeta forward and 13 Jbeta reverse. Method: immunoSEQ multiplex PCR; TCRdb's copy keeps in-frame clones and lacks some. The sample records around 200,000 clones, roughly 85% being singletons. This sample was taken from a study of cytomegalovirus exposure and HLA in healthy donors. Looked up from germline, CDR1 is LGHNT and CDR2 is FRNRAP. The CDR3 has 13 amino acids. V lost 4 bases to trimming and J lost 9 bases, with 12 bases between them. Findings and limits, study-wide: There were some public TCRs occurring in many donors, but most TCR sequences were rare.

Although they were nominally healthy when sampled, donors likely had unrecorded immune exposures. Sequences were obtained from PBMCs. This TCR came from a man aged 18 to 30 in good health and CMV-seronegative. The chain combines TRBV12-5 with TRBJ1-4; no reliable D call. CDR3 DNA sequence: TGTGCTAGTGGTTCCGATAGCGCCCAAAAACTGTTTTTT. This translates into CASGSDSAQKLFF.